This record covers a single T cell receptor beta chain. This CDR3 spans 18 amino acids. Germline CDR1 is KGHSH and CDR2 is LQKENI. V shed 0 bases and J 1 base; nucleotides not matched to a gene: 8. One to two pinch biopsies were taken from the rectum during colonoscopy. The assay was run at survey level. Data came from immunoSEQ multiplex PCR; TCRdb stores just in-frame clones and leaves some out. The sample has roughly 49,000 clones, roughly 79% seen once. This specimen comes from a study of pediatric ulcerative colitis. This sequence was found in a girl aged 10 to 17 with moderate ulcerative colitis. The rearrangement links TRBV18 to TRBJ2-5; TRBD2 matches at 10 bases. Material for sequencing was gut tissue. The CDR3 loop is CASSPPDGTSAIQETQYF. The CDR3 region has the DNA TGTGCCAGCTCACCACCGGACGGGACTAGCGCGATCCAAGAGACCCAGTACTTC.